The entry below gives a single T cell receptor (beta chain) sequence along with its context. In the authors' workflow: Amplification from reference gene primers served as the basis for estimated nucleated cell counts. Libraries were prepared by immunoSEQ multiplex PCR; TCRdb keeps only in-frame clonotypes and omits some of them. V and J calls and clone size come straight from that table; D and trimming were deduced from the DNA. This table holds fewer than 300,000 clones, about 91% found once. Seattle patients were enrolled during active infection and followed longitudinally. This entry is derived from a study of blood T cell repertoires in COVID-19. Material: peripheral blood. The receptor was isolated from a person under 30 with COVID-19, enrolled during active disease.

Here the CDR3 reads CASSSSGGPSYNEQFF. The CDR3 region has the DNA TGTGCCAGCAGTTCAAGCGGGGGCCCATCCTACAATGAGCAGTTCTTC. This rearrangement joins TRBV2 to TRBJ2-1; 8 bases line up with TRBD2. This CDR3 has 16 residues. J gave up 1 base and V 5 bases, and 7 bases lay outside the gene matches. Germline loops: CDR1 SNHLY, CDR2 FYNNEI.